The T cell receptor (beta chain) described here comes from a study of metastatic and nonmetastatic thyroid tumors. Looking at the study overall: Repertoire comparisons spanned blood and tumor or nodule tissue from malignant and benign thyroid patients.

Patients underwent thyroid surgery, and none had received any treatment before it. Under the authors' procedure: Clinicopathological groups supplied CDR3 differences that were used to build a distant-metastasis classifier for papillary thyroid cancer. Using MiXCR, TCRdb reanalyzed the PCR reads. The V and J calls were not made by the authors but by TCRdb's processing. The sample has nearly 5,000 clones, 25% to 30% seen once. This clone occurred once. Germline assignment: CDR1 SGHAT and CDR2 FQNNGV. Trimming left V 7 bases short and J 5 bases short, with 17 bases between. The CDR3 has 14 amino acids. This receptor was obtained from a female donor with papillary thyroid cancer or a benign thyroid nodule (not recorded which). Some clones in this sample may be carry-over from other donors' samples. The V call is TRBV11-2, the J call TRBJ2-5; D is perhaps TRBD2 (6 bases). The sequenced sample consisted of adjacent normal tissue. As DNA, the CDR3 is TGTGCCAGCAAGAGGGAGTCGGGACTCGAGACCCAGTACTTC. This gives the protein CASKRESGLETQYF. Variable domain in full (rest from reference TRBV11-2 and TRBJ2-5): EAGVAQSPRYKIIEKRQSVAFWCNPISGHATLYWYQQILGQGPKLLIQFQNNGVVDDSQLPKDRFSAERLKGVDSTLKIQPAKLEDSAVYLCASKRESGLETQYFGPGTRLLVL.